This T cell receptor (beta chain) was identified during a study of shared clonotypes between healthy human individuals. Study-wide results and caveats: Relative to clonotypes present in all four donors, those not shared had lower generation probabilities.

A word on this clone: Its antigen is unidentified.

Looked up from germline, CDR1 is SGHVS and CDR2 is FNYEAQ. V lost 1 base and J lost 4, with 17 bases in between. The CDR3 contains 17 residues. Assay: immunoSEQ multiplex PCR; the TCRdb copy retains only in-frame clones and omits some. The sample holds fewer than 1.6 million clones, roughly 98.5% seen once. Input material: naive CD4+ T cells sorted from blood. Specified subset: CD45RA+ positively selected. This TCR derives from a man aged 25-45 years in good health. The V and J genes are TRBV7-6 and TRBJ1-3; no clear D gene. In DNA form, the CDR3 reads TGTGCCAGCAGCTTAGAGAGCGCCCTGACCTCCGGAAACACCATATATTTT. Its translation is CASSLESALTSGNTIYF.